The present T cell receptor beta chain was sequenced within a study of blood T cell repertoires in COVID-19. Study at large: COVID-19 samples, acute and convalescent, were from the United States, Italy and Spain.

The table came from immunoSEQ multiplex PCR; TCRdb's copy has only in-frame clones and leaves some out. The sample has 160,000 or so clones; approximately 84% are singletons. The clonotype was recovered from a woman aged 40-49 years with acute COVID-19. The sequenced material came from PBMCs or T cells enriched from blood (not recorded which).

As DNA, the CDR3 is TGTGCCAGCACCCGAGATAGTCCCGCCACCTACGAGCAGTACTTC. This sequence encodes CASTRDSPATYEQYF. The rearrangement uses TRBV6-6 and TRBJ2-7, with D hard to call. V was trimmed by 7 bases and J by 2 bases, leaving 18 bases between them. CDR3 length: 15 residues. Germline assignment: CDR1 MNHNY and CDR2 SVGAGI (reference sequence).